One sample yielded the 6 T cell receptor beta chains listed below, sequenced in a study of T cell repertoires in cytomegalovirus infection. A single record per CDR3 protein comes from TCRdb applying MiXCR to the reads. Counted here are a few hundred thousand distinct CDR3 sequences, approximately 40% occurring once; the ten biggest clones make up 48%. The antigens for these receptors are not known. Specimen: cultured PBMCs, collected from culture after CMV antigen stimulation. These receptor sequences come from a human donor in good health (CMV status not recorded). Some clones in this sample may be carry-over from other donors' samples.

The CDR3 sequence: CASSKGQDEKLFF. In DNA, the CDR3 is TGTGCCAGCAGCAAAGGACAGGATGAAAAACTGTTTTTT. The rearrangement links TRBV5-4 to TRBJ1-4; 7 bases are shared with TRBD1. CDR3 length equals 13 residues. Germline V gives CDR1 SGHNT, CDR2 YYREEE (reference sequence). The V segment lost 4 bases and the J segment 6 bases; nucleotides outside the gene matches: 3.

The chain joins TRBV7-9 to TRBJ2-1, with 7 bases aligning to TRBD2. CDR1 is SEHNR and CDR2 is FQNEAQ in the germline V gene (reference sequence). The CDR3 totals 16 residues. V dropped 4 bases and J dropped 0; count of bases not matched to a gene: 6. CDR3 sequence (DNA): TGTGCCAGCAGCTCTCTAGCGGCGAACTCCTACAATGAGCAGTTCTTC. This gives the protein CASSSLAANSYNEQFF.

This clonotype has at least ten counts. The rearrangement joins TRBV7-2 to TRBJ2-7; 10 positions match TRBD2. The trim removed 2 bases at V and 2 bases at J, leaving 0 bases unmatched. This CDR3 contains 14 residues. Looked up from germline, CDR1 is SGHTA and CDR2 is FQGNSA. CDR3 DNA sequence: TGTGCCAGCAGCTTAACTAGCGGGGCCTACGAGCAGTACTTC. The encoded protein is CASSLTSGAYEQYF. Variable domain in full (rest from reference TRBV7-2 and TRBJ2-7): GAGVSQSPSNKVTEKGKDVELRCDPISGHTALYWYRQSLGQGLEFLIYFQGNSAPDKSGLPSDRFSAERTGGSVSTLTIQRTQQEDSAVYLCASSLTSGAYEQYFGPGTRLTVT.

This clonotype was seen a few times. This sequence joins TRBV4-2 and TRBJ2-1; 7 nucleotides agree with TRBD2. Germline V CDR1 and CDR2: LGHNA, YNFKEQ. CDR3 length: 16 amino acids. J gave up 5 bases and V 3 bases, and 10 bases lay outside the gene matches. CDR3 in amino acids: CASSQSRASGHNEQFF. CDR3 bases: TGTGCCAGCAGCCAGTCTAGGGCTAGCGGCCACAATGAGCAGTTCTTC.

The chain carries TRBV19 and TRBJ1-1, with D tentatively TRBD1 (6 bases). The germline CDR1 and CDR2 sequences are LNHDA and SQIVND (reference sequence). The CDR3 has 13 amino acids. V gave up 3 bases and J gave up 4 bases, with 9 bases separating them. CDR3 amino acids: CASSIQGITEAFF. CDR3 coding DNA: TGTGCCAGTAGTATTCAGGGGATCACTGAAGCTTTCTTT.

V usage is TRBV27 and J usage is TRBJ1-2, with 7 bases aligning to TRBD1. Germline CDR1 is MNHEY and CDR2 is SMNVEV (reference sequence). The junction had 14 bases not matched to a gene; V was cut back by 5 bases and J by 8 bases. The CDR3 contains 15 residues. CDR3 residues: CASSPGDRMGEGYTF. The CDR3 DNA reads TGTGCCAGCAGTCCAGGGGACAGAATGGGAGAAGGCTACACCTTC.